These T cell receptor beta chains were read from a single sample in a study of blood T cell repertoires in COVID-19. TCRdb's copy holds only in-frame clones and misses some; the assay was immunoSEQ multiplex PCR. Seen here are tens of thousands of clones, more than 65% observed once, and the top ten hold 25% to 30%. Sequences were obtained from peripheral blood. The receptors come from a human donor in a cohort sampled during active COVID-19. The CDR3 runs from the conserved cysteine through the conserved F or W. D genes are given only for firm matches. Clone size appears in some rows only: once, few, many, or a class for an expanded clone.

abundance | j_gene | d_gene | v_gene | CDR3aa | CDR3nt
once | TRBJ1-6 | NA | TRBV6-5 | CASSTGLESPLHF | TGTGCCAGCAGCACAGGGTTAGAATCACCCCTCCACTTT
NA | TRBJ1-6 | NA | TRBV5-6 | CASSRYGGRANSPLHF | TGTGCCAGCAGCCGATACGGAGGCCGGGCGAATTCACCCCTCCACTTT
NA | TRBJ2-5 | NA | TRBV2 | CASTVTSAETQYF | TGTGCCAGCACCGTGACTAGTGCAGAGACCCAGTACTTC
NA | TRBJ2-3 | NA | TRBV7-9 | CASSLASFRWGRAPDTQYF | TGTGCCAGCAGCTTAGCTTCTTTTCGGTGGGGCAGAGCACCAGATACGCAGTATTTT
NA | TRBJ2-5 | TRBD1 | TRBV28 | CASSLQGRETQYF | TGTGCCAGCAGTCTACAGGGGCGAGAGACCCAGTACTTC
few | TRBJ2-7 | NA | TRBV6-6 | CASSYGGTVETYEQYF | TGTGCCAGCAGTTACGGGGGGACAGTAGAAACCTACGAGCAGTACTTC
NA | TRBJ1-5 | NA | TRBV6-2/TRBV6-3 | CASSYIGEGNQPQHF | TGTGCCAGCAGTTACATCGGGGAAGGGAATCAGCCCCAGCATTTT
NA | TRBJ2-4 | NA | TRBV5-4 | CASSLQGSKNIQYF | TGTGCCAGCAGCTTACAGGGCTCCAAAAACATTCAGTACTTC
NA | TRBJ1-2 | TRBD1 | TRBV3-1/TRBV3-2 | CASSPGTDYTF | TGTGCCAGCAGCCCGGGGACAGACTACACCTTC
NA | TRBJ1-2 | NA | TRBV6-4 | CASREYGVGQGNYGYTF | TGTGCCAGCAGAGAATATGGAGTCGGTCAGGGTAACTATGGCTACACCTTC
NA | TRBJ2-7 | TRBD1 | TRBV7-3 | CASSLGTGSYEQYF | TGTGCCAGCAGCTTAGGGACAGGATCCTACGAGCAGTACTTC
NA | TRBJ2-5 | TRBD2 | TRBV2 | CASSPLAGGPWETQYF | TGTGCCAGCAGTCCACTAGCGGGGGGGCCATGGGAGACCCAGTACTTC
NA | TRBJ2-5 | NA | TRBV6-5 | CASSSERQETQYF | TGTGCCAGCAGTAGCGAACGGCAAGAGACCCAGTACTTC
NA | TRBJ2-3 | TRBD2 | TRBV20-1 | CSASPAGSTDTQYF | TGCAGTGCTAGTCCAGCGGGAAGCACAGATACGCAGTATTTT
NA | TRBJ1-2 | NA | TRBV28 | CASTPVANYGYTF | TGTGCCAGCACCCCGGTGGCTAACTATGGCTACACCTTC
NA | TRBJ1-2 | NA | TRBV12-3/TRBV12-4 | CASSRGEVYGYTF | TGTGCCAGCAGCAGGGGCGAAGTCTATGGCTACACCTTC
NA | TRBJ2-3 | TRBD2 | TRBV25-1 | CASSESGLAGPTDTQYF | TGTGCCAGCAGTGAATCGGGCCTAGCGGGTCCCACAGATACGCAGTATTTT